These 19 T cell receptor beta chains were all obtained from the same sample, sequenced in a study of PD-L1 blockade in urothelial cancer. Assay: immunoSEQ multiplex PCR; the TCRdb copy retains only in-frame clones and omits some. Among tens of thousands of clones listed, about 89% were seen once. Sequencing used PBMCs, obtained around atezolizumab (anti-PD-L1) treatment. The receptors here all came from a man aged 45-65 years with urothelial cancer.

V and J are TRBV2 and TRBJ2-1, with 7 bases fitting TRBD2. V shed 11 bases, J shed 8 bases, and the junction held 12 bases outside the gene matches. Germline CDR1 SNHLY, CDR2 FYNNEI. The CDR3 is made up of 13 amino acids. This chain's CDR3 is CAGTGLGAYEQFF. As DNA, the CDR3 is TGTGCCGGAACCGGACTAGGCGCGTATGAGCAGTTCTTC.

A word on this clone: This same CDR3 is encoded by further DNA sequences in the sample. The V call is TRBV18, the J call TRBJ2-7, with D unresolved. The CDR3 runs to 13 residues. CDR1 is KGHSH and CDR2 is LQKENI in the germline V gene. Trimming removed 0 bases from V and 2 bases from J, with 5 bases in between. CDR3 nucleotide sequence: TGTGCCAGCTCACCACCGAGAGCCTACGAGCAGTACTTC. Protein sequence: CASSPPRAYEQYF.

The J gene is TRBJ2-1, the V gene TRBV11-3; 7 nucleotides align to TRBD2. Germline CDR1 reads SGHNT; CDR2 reads YENEEA. The CDR3 is 16 amino acids. V shed 2 bases, J shed 6 bases, and the junction held 10 bases outside the gene matches. The CDR3 nucleotides are TGTGCCAGCAGCTTATACGGGGGGAGCGGAGGCAATGAGCAGTTCTTC. It translates to CASSLYGGSGGNEQFF.

The V call is TRBV27, the J call TRBJ2-7; tentative D call: TRBD2 (5 bases). Germline assignment: CDR1 MNHEY and CDR2 SMNVEV (reference sequence). V lost 2 bases and J lost 4, with 15 bases in between. CDR3 length equals 15 residues. CDR3 nucleotides: TGTGCCAGCAGTTTAAGGCTAGCAGGCGTGTACGAGCAGTACTTC. It encodes CASSLRLAGVYEQYF.

The chain joins TRBV7-2 to TRBJ1-1, with 8 nucleotides matching TRBD1. The germline gives CDR1 SGHTA, CDR2 FQGNSA. This CDR3 contains 16 residues. Trimming removed 5 bases from V and 7 bases from J; junction bases left unmatched: 15. CDR3: CASSRLKTGVLGEAFF. The CDR3 DNA reads as TGTGCCAGCAGCCGATTAAAGACAGGGGTATTAGGTGAAGCTTTCTTT. The variable domain in full, with the rest retrieved from reference TRBV7-2 and TRBJ1-1, is GAGVSQSPSNKVTEKGKDVELRCDPISGHTALYWYRQSLGQGLEFLIYFQGNSAPDKSGLPSDRFSAERTGGSVSTLTIQRTQQEDSAVYLCASSRLKTGVLGEAFFGQGTRLTVV.

This chain joins TRBV14 and TRBJ1-1; a weak D match, TRBD1 (5 bases). The V gene lost 5 bases and the J gene lost 0 bases, with 13 bases spanning the gap. The germline gives CDR1 SGHDN, CDR2 FVKESK. The CDR3 has 15 amino acids. The CDR3, as DNA: TGTGCCAGCAGCGAATACCCAGGGTTGAACACTGAAGCTTTCTTT. Its protein product is CASSEYPGLNTEAFF. Full variable domain (remainder filled in from reference TRBV14 and TRBJ1-1): EAGVTQFPSHSVIEKGQTVTLRCDPISGHDNLYWYRRVMGKEIKFLLHFVKESKQDESGMPNNRFLAERTGGTYSTLKVQPAELEDSGVYFCASSEYPGLNTEAFFGQGTRLTVV.

This chain uses TRBV10-2 with TRBJ1-4; TRBD1 matches 7 bases. The CDR3 is 15 amino acids. CDR1 is WSHSY and CDR2 is SAAADI in the germline V gene. The trim removed 5 bases at V and 2 bases at J, leaving 5 bases unmatched. CDR3 DNA: TGCGCCAGCAGTTACAGGGGAACTACTAATGAAAAACTGTTTTTT. Amino acid sequence: CASSYRGTTNEKLFF.

This clone has only a few counts. The genes are TRBV30 and TRBJ2-7, with TRBD2 matching 14 bases. The length of the CDR3 is 19 residues. From germline, CDR1 is GTSNPN and CDR2 SVGIG (reference sequence). V lost 3 bases, J lost 5 bases, and 18 bases stayed unmatched. CDR3 DNA: TGTGCCTGGAGCAGGAGAGGACCGGGACTAGCGGGAGATTGGGACGAGCAGTACTTC. Amino acid sequence: CAWSRRGPGLAGDWDEQYF. The complete variable domain, with remaining parts taken from reference TRBV30 and TRBJ2-7, reads SQTIHQWPATLVQPVGSPLSLECTVEGTSNPNLYWYRQAAGRGLQLLFYSVGIGQISSEVPQNLSASRPQDRQFILSSKKLLLSDSGFYLCAWSRRGPGLAGDWDEQYFGPGTRLTVT.

The chain uses TRBV10-3 and TRBJ2-1; 13 bases align to TRBD2. In germline, CDR1 is ENHRY, CDR2 SYGVKD. CDR3 size: 18 residues. After removal of 4 bases from V and 3 bases from J, the junction contained 9 bases not matched to a gene. The CDR3 DNA reads as TGTGCCATCAGTGGGAAGGGAGGACTAGCGGGAGACTACAATGAGCAGTTCTTC. It codes for CAISGKGGLAGDYNEQFF.

V usage is TRBV12-5 and J usage is TRBJ2-5; TRBD2 matches 9 bases. Trimming removed 7 bases from V and 4 bases from J; junction bases left unmatched: 10. CDR1 LGHNT and CDR2 FRNRAP come from the germline V gene. This CDR3 is 15 amino acids long. In DNA, the CDR3 is TGTGCTAGTGCCCGCGGGGGGGGAAACAGAGAGACCCAGTACTTC. Its translation is CASARGGGNRETQYF. The variable domain in full, completed from reference TRBV12-5 and TRBJ2-5, reads DARVTQTPRHKVTEMGQEVTMRCQPILGHNTVFWYRQTMMQGLELLAYFRNRAPLDDSGMPKDRFSAEMPDATLATLKIQPSEPRDSAVYFCASARGGGNRETQYFGPGTRLLVL.

V usage is TRBV7-9 and J usage is TRBJ2-7; D might be TRBD1 (5 bases). The CDR3 spans 14 residues. V was cut by 5 bases and J by 2 bases, with 13 bases left in between. CDR1 is SEHNR, CDR2 FQNEAQ, per germline (reference sequence). The CDR3 loop is CASSPPTRAYEQYF. In DNA form, the CDR3 reads TGTGCCAGCAGCCCACCCACCAGGGCCTACGAGCAGTACTTC.

V and J are TRBV6-5 and TRBJ1-1, with D possibly TRBD1 on 5 matching bases. Trimming removed 5 bases at V and 4 bases at J, with 14 bases between. The CDR3 is 14 amino acids. Germline CDR1 reads MNHEY; CDR2 reads SVGAGI. The CDR3 region has the DNA TGTGCCAGCAGTGCCGATCAGGGTGTCACTGAAGCTTTCTTT. It specifies CASSADQGVTEAFF.

The chain's CDR3 is CASSRQGDGNNSPLHF. Written as DNA, the CDR3 is TGTGCCAGCAGCCGTCAGGGGGACGGAAATAATTCACCCCTCCACTTT. The genes are TRBV7-8 and TRBJ1-6; 7 bases match TRBD1. Germline CDR1 reads SGHVS; CDR2 reads FQNEAQ. After removal of 5 bases from V and 5 bases from J, the junction contained 9 bases not matched to a gene. The CDR3 runs to 16 residues.

This rearrangement joins TRBV12-5 to TRBJ2-7, with 10 bases identical to TRBD2. The CDR3 is 20 amino acids. CDR1 and CDR2 from the germline V gene are LGHNT and FRNRAP. Unmatched junction bases numbered 17, after V lost 0 bases and J lost 3 bases. The CDR3 is CASGLVLSNSGRNMRYEQYF. The CDR3 DNA reads TGTGCTAGTGGTTTGGTACTATCTAATAGCGGGAGGAACATGCGCTACGAGCAGTACTTC.

The rearrangement uses TRBV23-1 and TRBJ1-1; 8 nucleotides agree with TRBD1. TRBV23-1 is noted as an ORF with a role that remains uncertain. This CDR3 contains 15 residues. Trimming at V came to 2 bases and at J to 3 bases, leaving 5 bases not matched to a gene. The CDR3 DNA is TGCGCCAGCAGTCAACGGACAGGGCCGTACACTGAAGCTTTCTTT. It is translated as CASSQRTGPYTEAFF.

V usage is TRBV11-2 and J usage is TRBJ2-1; 9 bases fit TRBD2. The CDR3 has 15 amino acids. Germline-derived CDR1 and CDR2 are SGHAT and FQNNGV. V lost 2 bases and J lost 2; bases outside the gene matches: 1. This chain's CDR3 is CASSLSSGAYNEQFF. The DNA of the CDR3 is TGTGCCAGCAGCTTATCTAGCGGGGCCTACAATGAGCAGTTCTTC.

The V and J genes are TRBV7-2 and TRBJ2-1, with a possible D match to TRBD2 (5 bases). The CDR3 totals 14 residues. V was trimmed by 1 base and J by 9 bases, leaving 13 bases between them. Germline CDR1 is SGHTA and CDR2 is FQGNSA. The DNA for the CDR3 is TGTGCCAGCAGCTTAGGTAGTAGCGCCACTGAGCAGTTCTTC. It yields the protein CASSLGSSATEQFF.

The chain has TRBV21-1 and TRBJ1-2; TRBD1 is the table's D call, not checked against the DNA. TRBV21-1 is an annotated pseudogene. The CDR3 covers 13 residues. Here the CDR3 DNA reads TGTGCCAGCAGTCGACAGGGTTACTATGGCTACACCTTC. This codes for CASSRQGYYGYTF.

The chain has TRBV18 and TRBJ2-1; 12 bases match TRBD2. Germline CDR1 reads KGHSH; CDR2 reads LQKENI. The junction had 6 bases not matched to a gene; V was cut back by 3 bases and J by 6 bases. The CDR3 is 16 amino acids. CDR3 sequence (DNA): TGTGCCAGCTCACCGTGGACTAGCGGGATGTTCAATGAGCAGTTCTTC. Protein sequence: CASSPWTSGMFNEQFF.